These 8 T cell receptor beta chains came from one sample sequenced in a study of blood T cell repertoires in COVID-19. Libraries were prepared by immunoSEQ multiplex PCR; TCRdb keeps only in-frame clonotypes and omits some of them. The table has about 270,000 clones, 70% to 90% seen once; the top ten hold less than 15%. Material for sequencing was peripheral blood. These receptors were obtained from a woman in her twenties or thirties with COVID-19, enrolled during active disease.

V gene TRBV28 combines with J gene TRBJ2-1; 10 nucleotides agree with TRBD1. The CDR3 runs to 15 residues. V lost 1 base, J lost 7 bases, and 4 bases stayed unmatched. CDR1 and CDR2 from the germline V gene are MDHEN and SYDVKM. This chain's CDR3 is CASSLSGQGWNEQFF. The DNA for the CDR3 is TGTGCCAGCAGTTTATCGGGACAGGGGTGGAATGAGCAGTTCTTC.

The chain recombines TRBV4-1 with TRBJ1-6; 9 nucleotides align to TRBD1. Germline CDR1 is MGHRA and CDR2 is YSYEKL. J gave up 7 bases and V 4 bases, and 8 bases lay outside the gene matches. CDR3 size: 16 residues. The CDR3 protein is CASSRRDREPNSPLHF. DNA of the CDR3: TGCGCCAGCAGCCGGAGGGACAGGGAACCGAATTCACCCCTCCACTTT.

This clone was seen a few times. The gene calls are TRBV18 and TRBJ2-1; 8 bases are a match to TRBD2. The CDR3 has 15 amino acids. Germline values: CDR1 KGHSH, CDR2 LQKENI. After removal of 3 bases from V and 12 bases from J, the junction contained 13 bases not matched to a gene. The CDR3 here is CASSPLADRGGGQFF. DNA for the CDR3: TGTGCCAGCTCACCGCTCGCGGACCGGGGGGGCGGGCAGTTCTTC. The full variable domain, in which reference TRBV18 and TRBJ2-1 provide the parts outside the CDR3, is NAGVMQNPRHLVRRRGQEARLRCSPMKGHSHVYWYRQLPEEGLKFMVYLQKENIIDESGMPKERFSAEFPKEGPSILRIQQVVRGDSAAYFCASSPLADRGGGQFFGPGTRLTVL.

The rearrangement joins TRBV7-2 to TRBJ2-1, with D possibly TRBD2 on 6 matching bases. The CDR3 sequence is 17 residues long. The V end lost 3 bases, the J end lost 2 bases, and 17 bases lay between the germline ends. CDR1 is SGHTA, CDR2 FQGNSA, per germline. The CDR3 protein is CASSFVSMRGTYNEQFF. The CDR3, as DNA: TGTGCCAGCAGCTTTGTTTCGATGCGGGGAACCTACAATGAGCAGTTCTTC.

J is TRBJ2-7 and V is TRBV11-2; 8 bases match TRBD2. CDR1 SGHAT and CDR2 FQNNGV come from the germline V gene. This CDR3 comprises 14 residues. The ends lost 4 bases at V and 4 bases at J; junction bases unmatched: 6. CDR3 sequence reads: CASSSSGLEYEQYF. The CDR3 DNA sequence: TGTGCCAGCAGCTCGTCGGGACTAGAGTACGAGCAGTACTTC. The full variable domain, with the rest looked up from reference TRBV11-2 and TRBJ2-7, is EAGVAQSPRYKIIEKRQSVAFWCNPISGHATLYWYQQILGQGPKLLIQFQNNGVVDDSQLPKDRFSAERLKGVDSTLKIQPAKLEDSAVYLCASSSSGLEYEQYFGPGTRLTVT.

The chain links TRBV4-1 to TRBJ1-1; D ambiguous. The ends were cut back, 4 bases at V and 5 bases at J, with 29 bases in the middle. Germline-derived CDR1 and CDR2 are MGHRA and YSYEKL. This CDR3 region has 19 residues. CDR3 sequence (DNA): TGCGCCAGCAGCCTCTCCTGGGTGAGGGTTGGAGTTAGTAGGACTGAAGCTTTCTTT. This translates into CASSLSWVRVGVSRTEAFF.

The chain couples TRBV10-1 to TRBJ2-7; TRBD2 aligns across 11 bases. The junction had 3 bases not matched to a gene; V was cut back by 2 bases and J by 3 bases. The CDR3 loop spans 15 amino acids. Germline loops: CDR1 WNHNN, CDR2 SYGVQD (reference sequence). The DNA for the CDR3 is TGCGCCAGCAGTGAGGGACTAGCGGGCTTCTACGAGCAGTACTTC. Its translation: CASSEGLAGFYEQYF.

The chain carries TRBV27 and TRBJ2-2; D gene uncertain. V shed 5 bases and J shed 6 bases, with 10 bases lying between them. This CDR3 spans 13 amino acids. CDR1 and CDR2 (germline): MNHEY, SMNVEV (reference sequence). The chain's CDR3 is CASSLIPAGELFF. In nucleotides, the CDR3 is TGTGCCAGCAGTCTTATCCCGGCCGGGGAGCTGTTTTTT.